These T cell receptor beta chains were read from a single sample in a study of blood T cell repertoires in COVID-19. Clones were read by immunoSEQ multiplex PCR, and TCRdb kept only the in-frame ones, dropping some. The profile shows approximately 400,000 clones, roughly 86% of them singletons. The specimen sequenced was PBMCs or T cells enriched from blood (not recorded which). These receptors were taken from a man aged 30 to 39 who had recovered from COVID-19. Each CDR3 is given with its conserved first and last residue. Fields, in order: J gene, D gene, clone size, V gene, CDR3 DNA, CDR3 protein. D genes are given only for firm matches. Size tells how often a clone was seen (once, few, many) or the class of an expanded clone, and some rows leave it out.

J gene: TRBJ1-2; D gene: TRBD1; clone size: -; V gene: TRBV6-6; CDR3 DNA: TGTGCCAGCAGTTTACAGGGGACGGTGGACTATGGCTACACCTTC; CDR3 protein: CASSLQGTVDYGYTF
J gene: TRBJ2-7; D gene: TRBD2; clone size: -; V gene: TRBV18; CDR3 DNA: TGTGCCAGCTCACTCGCGGGGGGCCAATACGAGCAGTACTTC; CDR3 protein: CASSLAGGQYEQYF
J gene: TRBJ2-3; D gene: TRBD1; clone size: -; V gene: TRBV7-9; CDR3 DNA: TGTGCCAGCAGCCTCCGGGACAGGGAGACAGATACGCAGTATTTT; CDR3 protein: CASSLRDRETDTQYF
J gene: TRBJ1-3; D gene: TRBD1; clone size: -; V gene: TRBV30; CDR3 DNA: TGTGCCTGGAGTGGTCTCTGGGGACAGGTCCTTCACACCATATATTTT; CDR3 protein: CAWSGLWGQVLHTIYF
J gene: TRBJ2-2; D gene: TRBD2; clone size: -; V gene: TRBV6-6; CDR3 DNA: TGTGCCAGCAGGCGAACTAGCGGGGGGACAAACACCGGGGAGCTGTTTTTT; CDR3 protein: CASRRTSGGTNTGELFF
J gene: TRBJ2-2; D gene: -; clone size: -; V gene: TRBV5-6; CDR3 DNA: TGTGCCAGCAGCCCGCCGACAGGGAACACCGGGGAGCTGTTTTTT; CDR3 protein: CASSPPTGNTGELFF
J gene: TRBJ2-3; D gene: -; clone size: -; V gene: TRBV6-1; CDR3 DNA: TGTGCCAGCGCGTCGCGGACTACCATCACAGATACGCAGTATTTT; CDR3 protein: CASASRTTITDTQYF
J gene: TRBJ2-4; D gene: -; clone size: once; V gene: TRBV18; CDR3 DNA: TGTGCCAGCTCACCACCGGGGGGTTTGGGCAAAAACATTCAGTACTTC; CDR3 protein: CASSPPGGLGKNIQYF
J gene: TRBJ1-2; D gene: TRBD1; clone size: -; V gene: TRBV19; CDR3 DNA: TGTGCCAGTGGGGGACAGGGAGTCTACTATGGCTACACCTTC; CDR3 protein: CASGGQGVYYGYTF
J gene: TRBJ1-2; D gene: -; clone size: -; V gene: TRBV12-3/TRBV12-4; CDR3 DNA: TGTGCCAGCAGCCCCAGGGGTCCGTATGGCTACACCTTC; CDR3 protein: CASSPRGPYGYTF
J gene: TRBJ2-1; D gene: -; clone size: -; V gene: TRBV7-9; CDR3 DNA: TGTGCCAGCAGCTTAGTCGGTGAGCAGTTCTTC; CDR3 protein: CASSLVGEQFF
J gene: TRBJ2-7; D gene: TRBD1; clone size: few; V gene: TRBV11-2; CDR3 DNA: TGTGCCAGCAGTCGGTCACCGGGACAGGTCTCCTACGAGCAGTACTTC; CDR3 protein: CASSRSPGQVSYEQYF
J gene: TRBJ1-5; D gene: -; clone size: -; V gene: TRBV9; CDR3 DNA: TGTGCCAGCAGCGCCACACAGGAACTGGATCAGCCCCAGCATTTT; CDR3 protein: CASSATQELDQPQHF
J gene: TRBJ2-2; D gene: -; clone size: -; V gene: TRBV10-3; CDR3 DNA: TGTGCCATCACCCCCTCCGCGGGGCAAAGCACCGGGGAGCTGTTTTTT; CDR3 protein: CAITPSAGQSTGELFF
J gene: TRBJ1-5; D gene: -; clone size: -; V gene: TRBV6-2/TRBV6-3; CDR3 DNA: TGTGCCAGCAGTGATCTGGCGGATAGCAATCAGCCCCAGCATTTT; CDR3 protein: CASSDLADSNQPQHF
J gene: TRBJ1-5; D gene: TRBD1; clone size: -; V gene: TRBV5-6; CDR3 DNA: TGTGCCAGCAGCTTTACAGGGGATCCAGGGCAGCCCCAGCATTTT; CDR3 protein: CASSFTGDPGQPQHF
J gene: TRBJ1-4; D gene: TRBD1; clone size: -; V gene: TRBV7-2; CDR3 DNA: TGTGCCAGCAGCGGGACAGTGGTGAATGAAAAACTGTTTTTT; CDR3 protein: CASSGTVVNEKLFF
J gene: TRBJ1-6; D gene: -; clone size: few; V gene: TRBV2; CDR3 DNA: TGTGCCAGCTCCTCCGAAGGCGGACAGTTCCTCCACTTT; CDR3 protein: CASSSEGGQFLHF
J gene: TRBJ1-3; D gene: -; clone size: -; V gene: TRBV5-1; CDR3 DNA: TGCGCCAGCAGCTTGACAGCAAACTCTGGAAACACCATATATTTT; CDR3 protein: CASSLTANSGNTIYF
J gene: TRBJ1-3; D gene: TRBD1; clone size: once; V gene: TRBV2; CDR3 DNA: TGTGCCAGCAGCCAAGGGACAGCTGGAAACACCATATATTTT; CDR3 protein: CASSQGTAGNTIYF
J gene: TRBJ1-4; D gene: -; clone size: -; V gene: TRBV12-3/TRBV12-4; CDR3 DNA: TGTGCCAGCAGGCTTGAGGGTGTGGAAAAACTGTTTTTT; CDR3 protein: CASRLEGVEKLFF
J gene: TRBJ1-2; D gene: TRBD1; clone size: -; V gene: TRBV5-1; CDR3 DNA: TGCGCCAGCAGCTTGGATTCGGACAGGCTAAGTCACTCTGGCTACACCTTC; CDR3 protein: CASSLDSDRLSHSGYTF
J gene: TRBJ1-1; D gene: TRBD1; clone size: -; V gene: TRBV3-1/TRBV3-2; CDR3 DNA: TGTGCCAGCAGCCAAGCCCTGGGACAGCAAAACACTGAAGCTTTCTTT; CDR3 protein: CASSQALGQQNTEAFF
J gene: TRBJ1-2; D gene: TRBD1; clone size: -; V gene: TRBV6-5; CDR3 DNA: TGTGCCAGCAAGCCGGACAGGCCCACTCTAGGGGGCTACACCTTC; CDR3 protein: CASKPDRPTLGGYTF
J gene: TRBJ1-3; D gene: -; clone size: -; V gene: TRBV4-1; CDR3 DNA: TGCGCCAGCAGCCAAGAAACGGTCTCTGGAAACACCATATATTTT; CDR3 protein: CASSQETVSGNTIYF
J gene: TRBJ2-1; D gene: TRBD2; clone size: -; V gene: TRBV5-4; CDR3 DNA: TGTGCCAGCAGCTTTCCTAGCGGGGGGCAAAACAATGAGCAGTTCTTC; CDR3 protein: CASSFPSGGQNNEQFF
J gene: TRBJ1-3; D gene: TRBD1; clone size: -; V gene: TRBV10-3; CDR3 DNA: TGTGCCATCAGTGTATCGACAGGGTTCTCTGGAAACACCATATATTTT; CDR3 protein: CAISVSTGFSGNTIYF
J gene: TRBJ2-2; D gene: -; clone size: -; V gene: TRBV21-1; CDR3 DNA: TGTGCCAGCGACTCAAACACCGGGGAGCTGTTTTTT; CDR3 protein: CASDSNTGELFF
J gene: TRBJ2-7; D gene: -; clone size: -; V gene: TRBV4-1; CDR3 DNA: TGCGCCAGCAGCCACTGGCAGGGTTTGGGTGAGCAGTACTTC; CDR3 protein: CASSHWQGLGEQYF
J gene: TRBJ2-7; D gene: TRBD1; clone size: -; V gene: TRBV15; CDR3 DNA: TGTGCCACCAGCAGGGCACAGGGGGCTTTTTACGAGCAGTACTTC; CDR3 protein: CATSRAQGAFYEQYF
J gene: TRBJ2-1; D gene: TRBD2; clone size: -; V gene: TRBV11-2; CDR3 DNA: TGTGCCAGCAGCTTCATAGCGGGGGGTCAATACAATGAGCAGTTCTTC; CDR3 protein: CASSFIAGGQYNEQFF